The 25 T cell receptor beta chains below were found in one sample sequenced in a study of identical twins. MiXCR, run by TCRdb on the 5' RACE reads, gives a single entry per CDR3 protein. The sample has fewer than 250,000 distinct CDR3 sequences; approximately 7% are singletons. These data also featured in a second study, about yellow fever vaccine responses in identical twins.

Source material: memory (CD45RO+) T cells sorted from blood. These receptors all stem from a woman under 30 in good health.

This clonotype was seen just once. V is TRBV20-1 and J is TRBJ2-5; 7 bases fit TRBD1. Germline trimming cut 1 base from V and 5 bases from J; bases unmatched to any gene: 16. The germline CDR1 and CDR2 sequences are DFQATT and SNEGSKA (reference sequence). The CDR3 runs 17 residues. CDR3 sequence (DNA): TGCAGTGCTAGAGCACCATTCATACAGGGGACGTTCGAGACCCAGTACTTC. This translates into CSARAPFIQGTFETQYF.

The chain couples TRBV20-1 to TRBJ2-5, with D tentatively TRBD2 (6 bases). The CDR3 has 14 residues. Germline CDR1 is DFQATT and CDR2 is SNEGSKA (reference sequence). The V and J ends lost 0 bases and 2 bases respectively, with 10 bases between them. CDR3 DNA sequence: TGCAGTGCTAGAGATGTAGCGGATCAAGAGACCCAGTACTTC. Translation gives CSARDVADQETQYF.

This chain uses TRBV6-5 with TRBJ2-7; D gene uncertain. CDR3 size: 15 residues. The germline gives CDR1 MNHEY, CDR2 SVGAGI. V was trimmed by 0 bases and J by 6 bases, leaving 15 bases between them. The CDR3 protein is CASSYSRSKAAEQYV. The CDR3, as DNA: TGTGCCAGCAGTTACTCGAGGTCCAAGGCAGCCGAGCAGTACGTC.

This clonotype appeared a few times. With a much larger clone just one base away, this may be a read error. The genes are TRBV5-1 and TRBJ2-3; D is ambiguous. TRBJ1-5 explains the end of the DNA better; the J call may be wrong. CDR3 size: 15 residues. Germline CDR1 is SGHRS and CDR2 is YFSETQ. CDR3: CASSLWHGGTDTQHF. The CDR3 nucleotides read TGCGCCAGCAGCTTGTGGCACGGAGGCACAGATACGCAGCATTTT.

This clonotype was observed at least ten times. This chain links TRBV4-1 with TRBJ2-2; the match to TRBD1 covers 8 bases. With 5 bases clipped from V and 5 bases from J, the junction kept 7 bases outside the gene matches. Germline loops: CDR1 MGHRA, CDR2 YSYEKL. This CDR3 region has 15 residues. The CDR3 nucleotides read TGCGCCAGCAGCGAAGGGGACAGGTGGACCGGGGAGCTGTTTTTT. Translation gives CASSEGDRWTGELFF.

This clonotype has at least ten counts. The chain recombines TRBV10-3 with TRBJ2-1, with a possible D match to TRBD1 (6 bases). The CDR3 length is 13 residues. Trimming removed 10 bases at V and 2 bases at J, with 12 bases between. Germline V gene lookup returns CDR1 ENHRY and CDR2 SYGVKD. The DNA for the CDR3 is TGTGCCACCCACAGGGAAACCTACAATGAGCAGTTCTTC. As protein: CATHRETYNEQFF.

In regard to this clonotype: A read error may produce the germline difference seen at one junction end. In nucleotides, the CDR3 is TGTACCAGCAGTTTAGGAGGGTTGGTGGGACAGCGACTCTACGAGCAGTACTTC. As protein: CTSSLGGLVGQRLYEQYF. The rearrangement links TRBV12-3 or TRBV12-4 to TRBJ2-7, with D maybe TRBD1 (7 bases). This CDR3 contains 18 residues.

This clonotype has more than one count but fewer than ten. The chain employs TRBV6-1 and TRBJ1-3; 7 nucleotides align to TRBD1. The junction had 3 bases not matched to a gene; V was cut back by 10 bases and J by 0 bases. Germline CDR1 and CDR2: MNHNS and SASEGT. This CDR3 comprises 13 residues. CDR3 DNA: TGTGCCACCGGACAGGTCTCTGGAAACACCATATATTTT. It specifies CATGQVSGNTIYF.

In its sample, this clonotype was seen many times. The chain combines TRBV7-9 with TRBJ1-1; D gene ambiguous. The CDR3 is 16 amino acids. Trimming pared 1 base from V and 3 bases from J, leaving 15 bases between. The germline V gene encodes CDR1 SEHNR and CDR2 FQNEAQ (reference sequence). The CDR3 loop is CASSLGIGVKYTEAFF. As DNA, the CDR3 is TGTGCCAGCAGCTTAGGGATTGGGGTGAAGTACACTGAAGCTTTCTTT.

This clonotype was seen ten or more times. CDR3 nucleotides: TGTGCCAGCAGCTTGGCCGCAGGGCTGGCTGAAGCTTTCTTT. Translated: CASSLAAGLAEAFF. This chain joins TRBV5-6 and TRBJ1-1; D might be TRBD1 (5 bases). The V end was cut by 0 bases, the J end by 6 bases, with 12 bases between. This CDR3 spans 14 amino acids. Germline CDR1 and CDR2: SGHDT and YYEEEE.

This clonotype has only a few counts. J is TRBJ2-7 and V is TRBV27; 9 bases are a match to TRBD1. V lost 4 bases and J lost 3; bases outside the gene matches: 7. The length of the CDR3 is 15 residues. Germline V gene lookup returns CDR1 MNHEY and CDR2 SMNVEV (reference sequence). The CDR3 region has the DNA TGTGCCAGCAGTTCAGCCGGGACAGGGATCTACGAGCAGTACTTC. Protein sequence: CASSSAGTGIYEQYF.

The chain has TRBV28 and TRBJ2-7, with D maybe TRBD1 (5 bases). CDR1 is MDHEN and CDR2 is SYDVKM in the germline V gene. The germline V and J ends were trimmed by 5 bases and 0 bases, with 14 bases remaining between them. This CDR3 is 15 amino acids long. This CDR3 is CASSKTGLLSYEQYV. The CDR3, as DNA: TGTGCCAGCAGTAAAACAGGATTACTCTCCTACGAGCAGTACGTC.

In this sample, this clonotype turned up many times. The chain carries TRBV5-1 and TRBJ2-3; 15 nucleotides match TRBD2. The germline V gene encodes CDR1 SGHRS and CDR2 YFSETQ. CDR3 size: 17 residues. With 3 bases clipped from V and 4 bases from J, the junction kept 6 bases outside the gene matches. CDR3 nucleotide sequence: TGCGCCAGCAGCTCTGGACTAGCGGGGGGGCCCTCAGATACGCAGTATTTT. Its translation: CASSSGLAGGPSDTQYF.

The chain is built from TRBV21-1 and TRBJ2-1; the table's D call TRBD2 went unverified against the DNA. TRBV21-1 is described as a pseudogene. The CDR3 contains 15 residues. CDR3 nucleotides: TGTGCCAGCAGCAAAGAATCTAGCGGGAAGCAGGAGCAGTTCTTC. Protein product: CASSKESSGKQEQFF.

V gene TRBV12-3 or TRBV12-4 combines with J gene TRBJ2-1; D not certain. V was shortened by 4 bases and J by 4 bases, with 8 bases between the two germline ends. CDR3 length equals 13 residues. The CDR3 bases are TGTGCCAGCAGTTCGCAGAGTTACAATGAGCAGTTCTTC. The encoded protein is CASSSQSYNEQFF.

This clonotype has at least ten counts. This sequence joins TRBV10-3 and TRBJ1-2; no definite D call. Germline CDR1 and CDR2: ENHRY and SYGVKD. The CDR3 length is 13 residues. The ends were cut back, 3 bases at V and 4 bases at J, with 9 bases in the middle. Written as DNA, the CDR3 is TGTGCCATCAGTGATGGCAGAACCTATGGCTACACCTTC. This translates into CAISDGRTYGYTF.

V and J are TRBV20-1 and TRBJ1-2; D ambiguous. Germline V gene lookup returns CDR1 DFQATT and CDR2 SNEGSKA (reference sequence). CDR3 size: 15 residues. V was pared by 4 bases and J by 0 bases, with 15 bases between. The CDR3 DNA is TGCAGTGCTAAAAAAGACGGAGTCACTAACTATGGCTACACCTTC. Translated: CSAKKDGVTNYGYTF.

This clonotype has a count of ten or more. J is TRBJ2-2 and V is TRBV20-1; D is undetermined. This CDR3 has 15 amino acids. The germline CDR1 and CDR2 sequences are DFQATT and SNEGSKA (reference sequence). V was pared by 0 bases and J by 3 bases, with 11 bases between. The CDR3 DNA reads as TGCAGTGCTAGAGAGACAAATAGAGACACCGGGGAGCTGTTTTTT. This gives the protein CSARETNRDTGELFF.

This clonotype was seen at least ten times. The V call is TRBV2, the J call TRBJ1-5, with a weak D call TRBD1 (5 bases). CDR3 length: 16 amino acids. Trimming left V 5 bases short and J 2 bases short, with 16 bases between. Germline V lookup: CDR1 SNHLY, CDR2 FYNNEI. The CDR3 protein is CASSSVILGGNQPQHF. The CDR3 coding sequence is TGTGCCAGCAGTAGCGTTATTCTGGGGGGCAATCAGCCCCAGCATTTT.

The rearrangement links TRBV6-1 to TRBJ1-2; TRBD1 is a possible D gene (6 bases). CDR1 and CDR2 from the germline V gene are MNHNS and SASEGT. The CDR3 length is 13 residues. Trimming stripped 6 bases from V and 0 bases from J, with 8 bases between. The CDR3 bases are TGTGCCAGCAGGTGGACAGCTAACTATGGCTACACCTTC. As protein: CASRWTANYGYTF.

The chain is built from TRBV6-1 and TRBJ2-1; 8 bases match TRBD2. Germline-derived CDR1 and CDR2 are MNHNS and SASEGT. The V gene end was trimmed by 1 base and the J gene end by 8 bases; junction bases not matched to a gene: 7. The CDR3 runs 15 residues. The CDR3 nucleotides read TGTGCCAGCAGTGAAGAACAAGCGGGAGCCCATGAGCAGTTCTTC. Protein: CASSEEQAGAHEQFF.

V gene TRBV20-1 combines with J gene TRBJ2-7; the match to TRBD1 covers 7 bases. With 5 bases clipped from V and 2 bases from J, the junction kept 12 bases outside the gene matches. Germline CDR1 is DFQATT and CDR2 is SNEGSKA (reference sequence). This CDR3 comprises 15 residues. CDR3 bases: TGCAGTGCTCCCGACTGGACAGGAGACCCCTACGAGCAGTACGTC. This codes for CSAPDWTGDPYEQYV.

This clonotype was observed many times. The chain recombines TRBV5-1 with TRBJ2-1, with TRBD1 as a possible D gene (5 bases). V dropped 0 bases and J dropped 7 bases, with 14 bases sitting between them. CDR1 and CDR2 from the germline V gene are SGHRS and YFSETQ. There are 15 residues in the CDR3. The CDR3 here is CASSLALGQGNEQFF. Written as DNA, the CDR3 is TGCGCCAGCAGCTTGGCCTTGGGGCAGGGTAATGAGCAGTTCTTC.

J is TRBJ2-5 and V is TRBV6-1; perhaps TRBD2 as D (6 bases). CDR3 size: 14 residues. In germline, CDR1 is MNHNS, CDR2 SASEGT. The V and J ends lost 6 bases and 1 base respectively, with 12 bases between them. CDR3 nucleotide sequence: TGTGCCAGCAGGAAGGGACTCACCCAAGAGACCCAGTACTTC. Translating gives CASRKGLTQETQYF.

This clonotype was seen a few times. The genes are TRBV28 and TRBJ2-1; D perhaps matches TRBD2 (5 bases). Germline loops: CDR1 MDHEN, CDR2 SYDVKM. This CDR3 region has 14 residues. Trimming stripped 6 bases from V and 7 bases from J, with 16 bases between. The CDR3 region is CASSQNPTGNEQFF. CDR3 nucleotides: TGTGCCAGCAGCCAGAATCCGACGGGGAATGAGCAGTTCTTC.